These 29 T cell receptor beta chains share one sample of origin, sequenced in a study of cytomegalovirus exposure and HLA in healthy donors (dated by TCRdb to the late 2010s). Receptors were amplified or captured by the immunoSEQ multiplex PCR assay. For the multiplex PCR, a mixture combining 60 forward primers for TCR Vbeta segments and 13 reverse primers for TCR Jbeta segments was used. The table comes from immuneACCESS by way of TCRdb, which keeps in-frame sequences with V and J called. Part of the clones is missing from these tables; in studies checked, under half for an unresolved V gene and the rest for unknown reasons. The table of this sample itemizes roughly 50,000 clones. 6% to 7% of the sample comes from the top ten. The sample consisted of PBMCs. Every receptor here comes from a male donor in good health and CMV-seropositive.

This chain joins TRBV28 and TRBJ1-2; D perhaps matches TRBD1 (5 bases). This CDR3 spans 12 amino acids. V was trimmed by 10 bases and J by 4 bases, leaving 13 bases between them. Per the germline V gene, CDR1 is MDHEN and CDR2 is SYDVKM. CDR3 nucleotide sequence: TGTGCCACCAGACGGGGGGGCTATGGCTACACCTTC. Protein: CATRRGGYGYTF.

The chain joins TRBV7-3 to TRBJ1-1, with 9 positions matching TRBD1. Germline V gene data show CDR1 as SGHTA and CDR2 as FQGTGA. V shed 4 bases, J shed 1 base, and the junction held 4 bases outside the gene matches. There are 15 residues in the CDR3. CDR3 nucleotides: TGTGCCAGCAGCTCAACAGGGGGCAGGAACACTGAAGCTTTCTTT. It encodes CASSSTGGRNTEAFF.

This chain uses TRBV6-5 with TRBJ2-7, with a weak D call TRBD2 (6 bases). V gave up 2 bases and J gave up 9 bases, with 11 bases separating them. The length of the CDR3 is 12 residues. Per germline, CDR1 MNHEY and CDR2 SVGAGI. CDR3 sequence reads: CASSYPSGGQYF. DNA for the CDR3: TGTGCCAGCAGTTACCCGTCCGGGGGGCAGTACTTC.

This rearrangement joins TRBV5-6 to TRBJ2-2, with TRBD2 matching over 9 bases. This CDR3 has 16 amino acids. Looked up from germline, CDR1 is SGHDT and CDR2 is YYEEEE. V was clipped by 2 bases and J by 2 bases; unmatched bases: 4. The CDR3 region has the DNA TGTGCCAGCAGCTTCCGACTAGCGGCAAACACCGGGGAGCTGTTTTTT. Translation: CASSFRLAANTGELFF.

The V call is TRBV5-1, the J call TRBJ2-5; 8 nucleotides line up with TRBD2. V shed 4 bases, J shed 4 bases, and the junction held 9 bases outside the gene matches. The CDR3 length is 15 residues. Germline loops: CDR1 SGHRS, CDR2 YFSETQ. In nucleotides, the CDR3 is TGCGCCAGCAGCCACCTCGGGGGGGTGGGAGAGACCCAGTACTTC. Protein: CASSHLGGVGETQYF.

This sequence joins TRBV6-5 and TRBJ1-5; no reliable D call. Germline assignment: CDR1 MNHEY and CDR2 SVGAGI. V lost 6 bases to trimming and J lost 2 bases, with 14 bases between them. The CDR3 spans 15 residues. CDR3 loop: CASRSLPEGNQPQHF. The DNA of the CDR3 is TGTGCCAGCAGATCCCTCCCAGAGGGCAATCAGCCCCAGCATTTT.

This rearrangement joins TRBV27 to TRBJ1-1; D call uncertain. Between the trimmed V and J ends, which lost 2 bases and 4 bases, there was a span of 8 bases. CDR3 length: 13 amino acids. CDR1 is MNHEY and CDR2 is SMNVEV in the germline V gene (reference sequence). DNA for the CDR3: TGTGCCAGCAGTTTAACAGTTGCCACTGAAGCTTTCTTT. This sequence encodes CASSLTVATEAFF.

V and J are TRBV7-2 and TRBJ1-1, with D unclear. Germline-derived CDR1 and CDR2 are SGHTA and FQGNSA. CDR3 length equals 13 residues. V was cut by 3 bases and J by 3 bases, with 8 bases left in between. This CDR3 is CASSFPGDTEAFF. CDR3 sequence (DNA): TGTGCCAGCAGCTTTCCCGGGGACACTGAAGCTTTCTTT.

The chain carries TRBV10-3 and TRBJ2-6; 7 positions match TRBD1. Trimming at V came to 5 bases and at J to 0 bases, leaving 1 base not matched to a gene. CDR1 is ENHRY, CDR2 SYGVKD, per germline. The CDR3 loop spans 15 amino acids. The CDR3 loop reads CAISTGVSGANVLTF. DNA for the CDR3: TGTGCCATCAGTACAGGGGTCTCTGGGGCCAACGTCCTGACTTTC.

The chain combines TRBV2 with TRBJ1-5; no reliable D call. This CDR3 region has 14 residues. Deletions cut 4 bases from V and 2 bases from J, with 9 bases between. Looked up from germline, CDR1 is SNHLY and CDR2 is FYNNEI. CDR3 nucleotide sequence: TGTGCCAGCAGTGGCCCCGGGGGCAATCAGCCCCAGCATTTT. Amino acids: CASSGPGGNQPQHF.

This rearrangement joins TRBV11-2 to TRBJ2-1; 11 bases agree with TRBD2. The trim removed 6 bases at V and 1 base at J, leaving 2 bases unmatched. The CDR3 length is 15 residues. CDR1 is SGHAT, CDR2 FQNNGV, per germline. The CDR3 here is CASSTSGGSYNEQFF. DNA for the CDR3: TGTGCCAGCAGTACTAGCGGGGGATCCTACAATGAGCAGTTCTTC.

V is TRBV6-1 and J is TRBJ1-1, with D hard to call. This CDR3 comprises 13 residues. With 10 bases removed from V and 1 base from J, the gap between germline ends came to 13 bases. Germline loops: CDR1 MNHNS, CDR2 SASEGT. Written as DNA, the CDR3 is TGTGCCACAGCGACCTATGAGAACACTGAAGCTTTCTTT. It translates to CATATYENTEAFF.

The chain joins TRBV4-3 to TRBJ2-7, with TRBD2 matching over 8 bases. After removal of 0 bases from V and 4 bases from J, the junction contained 5 bases not matched to a gene. Looked up from germline, CDR1 is LGHNA and CDR2 is YSLEER. CDR3 length equals 15 residues. This chain's CDR3 is CASSQERGGGYEQYF. The CDR3 bases are TGCGCCAGCAGCCAAGAACGGGGGGGCGGGTACGAGCAGTACTTC.

The rearrangement joins TRBV5-1 to TRBJ2-2, with D possibly matching TRBD2 (6 bases). CDR1 is SGHRS and CDR2 is YFSETQ in the germline V gene. The ends were cut back, 4 bases at V and 4 bases at J, with 20 bases in the middle. The CDR3 length is 17 residues. CDR3 sequence: CASSRPHGGWGTGELFF. DNA of the CDR3: TGCGCCAGCAGCCGACCACACGGGGGATGGGGCACCGGGGAGCTGTTTTTT.

The chain recombines TRBV5-1 with TRBJ2-1, with D perhaps TRBD1 (8 bases). The germline CDR1 and CDR2 sequences are SGHRS and YFSETQ. Trimming shortened V by 0 bases and J by 6 bases, and 16 bases separated the two germline ends. This CDR3 is 16 amino acids long. CDR3 in amino acids: CASSLGWTGRGNEQFF. CDR3 bases: TGCGCCAGCAGCTTGGGATGGACAGGGAGGGGCAATGAGCAGTTCTTC.

The gene calls are TRBV4-1 and TRBJ2-2; no clear D. Germline loops: CDR1 MGHRA, CDR2 YSYEKL. V was trimmed by 7 bases and J by 1 base, leaving 13 bases between them. The CDR3 has 15 amino acids. In DNA, the CDR3 is TGCGCCAGCACTCTTACGAGTCAGAACACCGGGGAGCTGTTTTTT. Its translation is CASTLTSQNTGELFF.

The J gene is TRBJ1-1, the V gene TRBV27; TRBD1 matches 8 bases. Germline loops: CDR1 MNHEY, CDR2 SMNVEV (reference sequence). Trimming at V came to 0 bases and at J to 5 bases, leaving 8 bases not matched to a gene. This CDR3 has 16 residues. CDR3 in DNA: TGTGCCAGCAGTTTATCGCCCGACAGGGGAAATACTGAAGCTTTCTTT. This translates into CASSLSPDRGNTEAFF.

CDR3 sequence: CASSLRVNLNTGELFF. CDR3 sequence (DNA): TGCGCCAGCAGCCTGAGGGTAAATCTCAACACCGGGGAGCTGTTTTTT. The rearrangement uses TRBV4-1 and TRBJ2-2, with D perhaps TRBD2 (5 bases). The CDR3 consists of 16 residues. V was clipped by 4 bases and J by 2 bases, with 14 bases between them. Germline V gives CDR1 MGHRA, CDR2 YSYEKL.

The V and J genes are TRBV7-7 and TRBJ2-3, with D tentatively TRBD1 (6 bases). Germline CDR1 SSHAT, CDR2 FNYEAQ (reference sequence). The V gene lost 3 bases and the J gene lost 2 bases, with 12 bases spanning the gap. The CDR3 contains 15 residues. Here the CDR3 reads CASSFGQGFTDTQYF. The CDR3 bases are TGTGCCAGCAGCTTTGGCCAGGGGTTCACAGATACGCAGTATTTT.

The chain has TRBV6-5 and TRBJ2-2; D might be TRBD2 (5 bases). CDR3 length: 15 residues. Trimming took 8 bases from V and 0 from J, leaving 13 bases between them. Per germline, CDR1 MNHEY and CDR2 SVGAGI. This CDR3 reads CASRRQLANTGELFF. DNA for the CDR3: TGTGCCAGCCGAAGACAACTAGCGAACACCGGGGAGCTGTTTTTT.

This rearrangement joins TRBV30 to TRBJ1-1; D is ambiguous. V gave up 0 bases and J gave up 3 bases, with 8 bases separating them. This CDR3 comprises 13 residues. CDR1 GTSNPN and CDR2 SVGIG come from the germline V gene (reference sequence). Here the CDR3 reads CAWSVTADTEAFF. The CDR3 nucleotides are TGTGCCTGGAGTGTCACTGCGGACACTGAAGCTTTCTTT.

This chain joins TRBV6-5 and TRBJ1-2; no firm D call. Germline loops: CDR1 MNHEY, CDR2 SVGAGI. CDR3 length: 13 residues. V lost 4 bases, J lost 1 base, and 7 bases lay in between. CDR3 sequence: CASSSQFNYGYTF. CDR3 DNA sequence: TGTGCCAGCAGTTCACAGTTTAACTATGGCTACACCTTC.

This clone is identified as medium-sized from frequency. The V gene is TRBV11-2, the J gene TRBJ2-3; tentative D call: TRBD2 (6 bases). Germline-derived CDR1 and CDR2 are SGHAT and FQNNGV. The CDR3 is 16 amino acids. Trimming removed 7 bases at V and 0 bases at J, with 17 bases between. CDR3 in DNA: TGTGCCAGCACCCGGGGGACGGGGGTCAGCACAGATACGCAGTATTTT. This translates into CASTRGTGVSTDTQYF.

This chain joins TRBV6-1 and TRBJ2-7, with 9 positions matching TRBD1. The germline CDR1 and CDR2 sequences are MNHNS and SASEGT. The CDR3 runs to 14 residues. After removal of 9 bases from V and 4 bases from J, the junction contained 10 bases not matched to a gene. CDR3 DNA sequence: TGTGCCAGTCAGGCGGACAGGGGCCGGTACGAGCAGTACTTC. It translates to CASQADRGRYEQYF.

The rearrangement uses TRBV12-5 and TRBJ2-1; no definite D call. The CDR3 runs 15 residues. Deletions cut 7 bases from V and 2 bases from J, with 15 bases between. Germline V gene sequence: CDR1 LGHNT, CDR2 FRNRAP. The CDR3 DNA is TGTGCTAGTGTTATAGACACCTCCCCCTACAATGAGCAGTTCTTC. This encodes CASVIDTSPYNEQFF.

The J gene is TRBJ2-7, the V gene TRBV2, with D possibly TRBD2 on 6 matching bases. The germline V gene has CDR1 SNHLY and CDR2 FYNNEI. This CDR3 region has 14 residues. Trimming shortened V by 6 bases and J by 2 bases, and 14 bases separated the two germline ends. The CDR3 coding sequence is TGTGCCAGCAGGACCGGGACTTTCGCCTACGAGCAGTACTTC. Its translation: CASRTGTFAYEQYF. The full variable domain, its missing parts supplied by reference TRBV2 and TRBJ2-7, is EPEVTQTPSHQVTQMGQEVILRCVPISNHLYFYWYRQILGQKVEFLVSFYNNEISEKSEIFDDQFSVERPDGSNFTLKIRSTKLEDSAMYFCASRTGTFAYEQYFGPGTRLTVT.

This chain connects TRBV6-1 to TRBJ2-7, with 7 bases fitting TRBD2. The CDR3 is 14 residues long. The J segment lost 3 bases and the V segment lost 7 bases, leaving 9 bases of the junction unmatched. CDR1 MNHNS and CDR2 SASEGT come from the germline V gene. In DNA form, the CDR3 reads TGTGCCAGCACCAGCGGGACCGTTTACTACGAGCAGTACTTC. It encodes CASTSGTVYYEQYF.

The genes are TRBV30 and TRBJ2-5; 10 bases map to TRBD1. V shed 0 bases, J shed 5 bases, and the junction held 3 bases outside the gene matches. Germline loops: CDR1 GTSNPN, CDR2 SVGIG (reference sequence). This CDR3 is built from 14 residues. The CDR3 nucleotides are TGTGCCTGGAGTGTGGACAGGGGGGGTGAGACCCAGTACTTC. Translating it yields CAWSVDRGGETQYF.

The chain links TRBV9 to TRBJ1-2; 8 nucleotides line up with TRBD1. V dropped 3 bases and J dropped 7; count of bases not matched to a gene: 5. Germline V lookup: CDR1 SGDLS, CDR2 YYNGEE. CDR3 length equals 13 residues. This chain's CDR3 is CASSGQGTGGYTF. CDR3 coding DNA: TGTGCCAGCAGCGGACAGGGGACGGGTGGCTACACCTTC.